Below are 17 T cell receptor beta chains sequenced from a single sample in a study of cytotoxic CD8 clonotypes in ibrutinib-treated CLL. Assay: immunoSEQ multiplex PCR; the TCRdb copy retains only in-frame clones and omits some. This sample has roughly 300,000 clones, with around 76% found just once. The starting material was PBMCs, obtained at disease progression, from a patient treated with ibrutinib. The receptors here all came from a human donor with chronic lymphocytic leukemia.

The V call is TRBV18, the J call TRBJ2-7, with a tentative D call TRBD2 (5 bases). CDR3 length: 14 residues. CDR1 and CDR2 from the germline V gene are KGHSH and LQKENI. The ends were cut back, 2 bases at V and 3 bases at J, with 11 bases in the middle. DNA for the CDR3: TGTGCCAGCTCACCAACGGGGATAGGCTACGAGCAGTACTTC. Translation: CASSPTGIGYEQYF.

The chain joins TRBV6-5 to TRBJ2-2; D remains unclear. V lost 6 bases and J 7 bases, leaving 6 bases between the germline ends. The CDR3 spans 11 residues. Germline CDR1 reads MNHEY; CDR2 reads SVGAGI. The CDR3 sequence: CASRRNGELFF. For the CDR3, the DNA is TGTGCCAGCAGAAGAAACGGGGAGCTGTTTTTT.

This clone has only one observation. This chain joins TRBV27 and TRBJ1-1; D might be TRBD1 (6 bases). V lost 4 bases to trimming and J lost 1 base, with 13 bases between them. CDR1 and CDR2 (germline): MNHEY, SMNVEV (reference sequence). The CDR3 is made up of 15 amino acids. The CDR3: CASSSIGTPNTEAFF. DNA of the CDR3: TGTGCCAGCAGTTCGATCGGGACACCGAACACTGAAGCTTTCTTT.

This clone appeared a few times. The J gene is TRBJ2-2, the V gene TRBV6-5; D gene unclear. Germline lookup yields CDR1 MNHEY and CDR2 SVGAGI. Trimming removed 10 bases from V and 4 bases from J, with 19 bases in between. The CDR3 runs to 15 residues. CDR3 sequence reads: CATTPHYLPTGELFF. As DNA, the CDR3 is TGTGCCACCACCCCCCATTATCTCCCCACCGGGGAGCTGTTTTTT.

The chain recombines TRBV18 with TRBJ2-5; tentative D call: TRBD1 (5 bases). This CDR3 contains 14 residues. The germline V and J ends were trimmed by 2 bases and 4 bases, with 11 bases remaining between them. Germline V CDR1 and CDR2: KGHSH, LQKENI. CDR3 DNA: TGTGCCAGCTCACCAGGGGCTCCACGAGAGACCCAGTACTTC. Translated: CASSPGAPRETQYF.

The chain has TRBV19 and TRBJ2-7; the match to TRBD2 covers 10 bases. V was pared by 3 bases and J by 5 bases, with 10 bases of the junction left unmatched. Germline-derived CDR1 and CDR2 are LNHDA and SQIVND (reference sequence). CDR3 size: 16 residues. DNA for the CDR3: TGTGCCAGTAGTATCTGGGCTAGCGGGAGTTATAACGAGCAGTACTTC. Encoded protein: CASSIWASGSYNEQYF.

The gene calls are TRBV11-2 and TRBJ2-7, with D perhaps matching TRBD1 or TRBD2 (6 bases each). The CDR3 sequence is 16 residues long. Deletions cut 0 bases from V and 4 bases from J, with 16 bases between. Germline V lookup: CDR1 SGHAT, CDR2 FQNNGV. The CDR3 DNA reads TGTGCCAGCAGCTTAGATATGAGGGGGGCGTGGTACGAGCAGTACTTC. Amino acid sequence: CASSLDMRGAWYEQYF.

This chain joins TRBV28 and TRBJ1-2, with TRBD1 as a possible D gene (6 bases). The germline V gene encodes CDR1 MDHEN and CDR2 SYDVKM. This CDR3 comprises 15 residues. V was trimmed by 3 bases and J by 4 bases, leaving 15 bases between them. CDR3 nucleotides: TGTGCCAGCAGTTTCAGTGCCAGGGGTAGCTATGGCTACACCTTC. Its translation: CASSFSARGSYGYTF.

The chain links TRBV18 to TRBJ1-2, with D unresolved. Germline V gene sequence: CDR1 KGHSH, CDR2 LQKENI. The ends were cut back, 3 bases at V and 0 bases at J, with 8 bases in the middle. This CDR3 is 14 amino acids long. CDR3 sequence: CASSPVGANYGYTF. CDR3 bases: TGTGCCAGCTCACCTGTCGGGGCTAACTATGGCTACACCTTC.

The chain uses TRBV4-1 and TRBJ2-7, with 7 bases that match TRBD1. This CDR3 comprises 15 residues. The germline V gene has CDR1 MGHRA and CDR2 YSYEKL. V was pared by 0 bases and J by 3 bases, with 5 bases of the junction left unmatched. Here the CDR3 reads CASSQDAGGFYEQYF. For the CDR3, the DNA is TGCGCCAGCAGCCAAGATGCAGGGGGTTTCTACGAGCAGTACTTC.

This clone was counted once. This chain connects TRBV2 to TRBJ1-1, with TRBD1 matching over 7 bases. V shed 6 bases, J shed 7 bases, and the junction held 14 bases outside the gene matches. The CDR3 spans 15 residues. CDR1 is SNHLY, CDR2 FYNNEI, per germline. The CDR3 DNA sequence: TGTGCCAGCAGGGACATCAGGGGGAAAGGAGTTGAAGCTTTCTTT. Amino acid sequence: CASRDIRGKGVEAFF.

V gene TRBV6-1 combines with J gene TRBJ2-5, with D possibly being TRBD1 or TRBD2 (5 bases each). Germline V CDR1 and CDR2: MNHNS, SASEGT. The CDR3 covers 11 residues. V gave up 8 bases and J gave up 2 bases, with 6 bases separating them. Here the CDR3 reads CASWGQETQYF. The CDR3 nucleotides read TGTGCCAGCTGGGGGCAAGAGACCCAGTACTTC.

The chain has TRBV11-2 and TRBJ2-2; tentative D call: TRBD1 (5 bases). Germline CDR1 is SGHAT and CDR2 is FQNNGV. The CDR3 has 18 residues. The ends were cut back, 5 bases at V and 1 base at J, with 20 bases in the middle. The CDR3 DNA follows: TGTGCCAGCAGCCCGATTCAGTTTCCAAGGGGGAACACCGGGGAGCTGTTTTTT. This translates into CASSPIQFPRGNTGELFF.

The chain uses TRBV7-9 and TRBJ2-1; 9 bases are a match to TRBD2. Germline assignment: CDR1 SEHNR and CDR2 FQNEAQ (reference sequence). The CDR3 loop spans 18 amino acids. After removal of 2 bases from V and 11 bases from J, the junction contained 19 bases not matched to a gene. The CDR3: CASSLLPTGTSLPLQQFF. DNA of the CDR3: TGTGCCAGCAGCTTACTACCGACCGGGACTAGCCTCCCGTTGCAGCAGTTCTTC. Full variable domain (missing parts from reference TRBV7-9 and TRBJ2-1): DTGVSQNPRHKITKRGQNVTFRCDPISEHNRLYWYRQTLGQGPEFLTYFQNEAQLEKSRLLSDRFSAERPKGSFSTLEIQRTEQGDSAMYLCASSLLPTGTSLPLQQFFGPGTRLTVL.

This chain uses TRBV13 with TRBJ1-1, with D perhaps TRBD1 (6 bases). The ends were cut back, 3 bases at V and 2 bases at J, with 10 bases in the middle. CDR3 size: 14 residues. The V gene's germline CDR1 is PRHDT and CDR2 FYEKMQ (reference sequence). The CDR3 spells CASSLGGPNTEAFF. CDR3 DNA: TGTGCCAGCAGCTTGGGGGGGCCCAACACTGAAGCTTTCTTT.

This chain joins TRBV11-2 and TRBJ1-2; possible D gene TRBD1, 5 bases. The ends were cut back, 1 base at V and 4 bases at J, with 7 bases in the middle. The CDR3 totals 13 residues. Per germline, CDR1 SGHAT and CDR2 FQNNGV. The DNA for the CDR3 is TGTGCCAGCAGCTTAGGGGGGGGCTATGGCTACACCTTC. It encodes CASSLGGGYGYTF.

The V and J genes are TRBV15 and TRBJ2-1, with D possibly matching TRBD1 (6 bases). V was clipped by 3 bases and J by 6 bases, with 12 bases between them. The CDR3 spans 14 residues. Germline assignment: CDR1 LNHNV and CDR2 YYDKDF (reference sequence). Here the CDR3 DNA reads TGTGCCACCAGCAGGCAGGGGTCCCCCAATGAGCAGTTCTTC. Translated, it gives CATSRQGSPNEQFF.